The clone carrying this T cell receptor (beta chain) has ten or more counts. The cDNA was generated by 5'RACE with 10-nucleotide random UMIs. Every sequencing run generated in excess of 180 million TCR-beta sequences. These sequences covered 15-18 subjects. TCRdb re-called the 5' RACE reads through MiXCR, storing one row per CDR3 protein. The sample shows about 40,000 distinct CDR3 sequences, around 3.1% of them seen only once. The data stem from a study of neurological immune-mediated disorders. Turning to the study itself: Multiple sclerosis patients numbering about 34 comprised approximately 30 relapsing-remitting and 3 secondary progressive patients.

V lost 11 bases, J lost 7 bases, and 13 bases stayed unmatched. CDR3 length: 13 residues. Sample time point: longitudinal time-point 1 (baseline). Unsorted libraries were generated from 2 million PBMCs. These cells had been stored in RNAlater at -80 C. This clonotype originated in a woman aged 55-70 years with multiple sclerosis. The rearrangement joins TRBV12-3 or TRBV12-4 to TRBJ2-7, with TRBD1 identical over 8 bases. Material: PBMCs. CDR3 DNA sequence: TGTGCCTCGACTCGACAGGGGACGGGAGAGCAGTACTTC. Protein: CASTRQGTGEQYF.